This T cell receptor (beta chain) was sequenced in a study of identical twins (dated by TCRdb to about 2016). The study in broad terms: To test whether fetal clonotypes persist, this study deep-sequenced TCR alpha and beta repertoires from monozygotic twins, from unrelated adults of various ages, and from cord blood. To rule out contamination, replicate twin experiments were performed at different times with different library preparation protocols.

Every donor was a healthy Caucasian. Three pairs of female monozygotic twins, all aged roughly 18 to 30 years, made up the twin cohort. Miltenyi CD45RO+ enrichment and human naive T-cell isolation kits were used to isolate memory (CD45RO+) and naive T cells from PBMC. The library was built by means of 5' RACE. The sample was run on an Illumina HiSeq 2000. Template switching introduced a universal primer binding site; the final cDNA contained a unique molecular identifier, enabling accurate counting of TCR cDNA molecules. Specific primers in the conserved constant-segment region were used to synthesize first-strand cDNA for the TCR alpha and beta chains. To control for contamination, every cDNA library carried two barcodes: a SMART-Mk sample barcode plus Illumina barcodes. Two successive PCR steps introduced TruSeq adapter sequences along with Illumina sample barcodes. Sequencing of the TCR alpha and beta cDNA libraries was done on the Illumina HiSeq platform using custom primers. The original methods were these. MiGEC processed the raw reads to extract unique molecular identifiers, while MiXCR was used to determine the CDR3 positions. For each individual, recombination models were inferred using an EM algorithm with the repgenHMM and IGoR tools. The analysis of shared clonotypes was done with the tcR package in R, with sharing normalized by the product of cloneset sizes. To study raw recombination free of thymic and clonal selection effects, out-of-frame nonproductive sequences were analyzed. TCRdb reran the public reads through fastp at Q25 and MiXCR, keeping productive beta chains. Identical CDR3 protein sequences are pooled into one entry, listed with their most common genes and DNA. TCRdb, not the original authors, processed these V and J calls. The sample has fewer than 350,000 distinct CDR3 sequences on record, approximately 8% of them singletons. The ten most abundant clones make up approximately 2% of the sample.

As regards this clonotype: No antigen is known for it. Base-call qualities are not available, and no considerably larger clone is one nucleotide away.

Points the paper makes about the study in general: Recombination models systematically underestimated out-of-frame TCR alpha sharing in monozygotic twins but agreed with sharing between unrelated individuals. Out-of-frame TCR alpha sequences shared between twins showed an excess of low generation-probability sequences compared with coincidental sharing between unrelated individuals. In beta out-of-frame sequences, excess twin sharing was weaker, because having fewer shared sequences lowered the signal-to-noise ratio. Fewer insertions were carried by abundant cord blood beta clonotypes; a weaker similar trend was observed in young adult naive repertoires, while no such trend was observed in memory repertoires. Because the same donors could not be followed over many years, the conclusions depended on cross-sectional statistical analysis. Zero-insertion analyses could be partly confounded by invariant T cells such as MAIT and iNKT, although diverse VJ usage argued against such confounding for most clonotypes.

V is trimmed back by 3 bases and J by 0 bases, and the junction contains 4 bases that no gene match accounts for. The germline V gene sets CDR1 to SGHAT and CDR2 to FQNNGV. Including the terminal cysteine and phenylalanine, the CDR3 comprises 16 residues. Only the CDR3 portion is preserved as DNA: 48 bases, with reading frame beginning at the first base. These data also featured in a second study, about yellow fever vaccine responses in identical twins. The second study's authors report: The authors reported that the T cell response to vaccination in identical twins appeared partly convergent and partly personalized. Focusing on identical twins, the study followed the T cell clones that responded to the vaccine, and did so with precision.

The source is a young woman in good health. The V gene is TRBV11-2 and the J gene is TRBJ2-3; a stretch of 9 junction bases matches TRBD2. The sequenced sample consisted of memory (CD45RO+) T cells sorted from blood. This sample's cell subset or site label indicates: CD45RO+ enriched T cells. DNA sequence: TGTGCCAGCAGCTTTTATCTAGCGGGGAGCACAGATACGCAGTATTTT. Its translation reads: CASSFYLAGSTDTQYF. With all but the CDR3 taken from the reference TRBV11-2 and TRBJ2-3 genes, the full variable domain is: EAGVAQSPRYKIIEKRQSVAFWCNPISGHATLYWYQQILGQGPKLLIQFQNNGVVDDSQLPKDRFSAERLKGVDSTLKIQPAKLEDSAVYLCASSFYLAGSTDTQYFGPGTRLTVL.